The 2 T cell receptor beta chains below all came from one sample that was sequenced in a study of T-cell reconstitution after alpha-beta-depleted transplantation in children. This sample's TCRbeta library carried unique molecular identifier barcodes. TCRdb ran MiXCR on the PCR reads and lists one entry per CDR3 protein. Among a few hundred thousand distinct CDR3 sequences listed, under 20% were seen once. Sample: PBMCs, mostly from graft donor cells, taken 360 days after TCRalphabeta/CD19-depleted stem cell transplant. The source is a boy under two years old who had a stem cell transplant for Wiskott-Aldrich syndrome, so the T cells may come from the graft donor.

J is TRBJ2-5 and V is TRBV12-3 or TRBV12-4; D assignment may be TRBD1 or TRBD2 (5 bases each). V was cut by 6 bases and J by 2 bases, with 16 bases left in between. The CDR3 sequence is 15 residues long. Here the CDR3 reads CASSSWGRSQETQYF. The CDR3 DNA reads as TGTGCCAGCAGCTCTTGGGGACGAAGTCAAGAGACCCAGTACTTC.

This clonotype occurred many times. The rearrangement links TRBV12-3 or TRBV12-4 to TRBJ1-2; a weak D match, TRBD1 (6 bases). The length of the CDR3 is 16 residues. V was pared by 0 bases and J by 5 bases, with 16 bases between. CDR3 sequence reads: CASSLATSQGRYGYTF. CDR3 coding DNA: TGTGCCAGCAGTTTAGCGACTTCACAGGGACGGTATGGCTACACCTTC.